This TCR beta chain was captured in a study of cytomegalovirus exposure and HLA in healthy donors. This clone has just one count. Its antigen is still unknown. V lost 5 bases and J lost 1, with 12 bases in between. The CDR3 runs 14 residues. CDR1 and CDR2 from the germline V gene are MNHEY and SMNVEV (reference sequence). Profiled with immunoSEQ multiplex PCR; TCRdb holds only in-frame clones, not every one. The table has 210,000 or so clones, approximately 86% seen once. Study results and limitations: Reportedly, cytomegalovirus status was diagnosed with high sensitivity and specificity. Under in vitro conditions, three CMV-associated chains were confirmed as specific for CMV antigens.

This chain uses TRBV27 with TRBJ2-7; TRBD1 might be the D (6 bases). Material: PBMCs. This sequence was found in a young woman in good health and CMV-seronegative. The CDR3 protein is CASSAPGTSYEQYF. The DNA of the CDR3 is TGTGCCAGCAGTGCTCCCGGGACATCCTACGAGCAGTACTTC.